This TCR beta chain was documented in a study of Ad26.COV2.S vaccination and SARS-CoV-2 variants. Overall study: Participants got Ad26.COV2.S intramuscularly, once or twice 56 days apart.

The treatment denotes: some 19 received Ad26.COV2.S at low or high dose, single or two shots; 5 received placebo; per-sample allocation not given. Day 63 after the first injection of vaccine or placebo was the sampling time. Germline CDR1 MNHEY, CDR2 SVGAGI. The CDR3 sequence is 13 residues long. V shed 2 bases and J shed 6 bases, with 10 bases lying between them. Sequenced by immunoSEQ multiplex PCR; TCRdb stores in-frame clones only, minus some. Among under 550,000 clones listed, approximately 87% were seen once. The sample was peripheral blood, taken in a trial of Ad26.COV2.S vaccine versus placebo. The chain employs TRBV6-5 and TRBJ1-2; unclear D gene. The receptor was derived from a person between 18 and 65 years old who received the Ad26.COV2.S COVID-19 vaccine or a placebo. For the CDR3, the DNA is TGTGCCAGCAGTTACAGGCAAATAGATGGCTACACCTTC. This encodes CASSYRQIDGYTF.